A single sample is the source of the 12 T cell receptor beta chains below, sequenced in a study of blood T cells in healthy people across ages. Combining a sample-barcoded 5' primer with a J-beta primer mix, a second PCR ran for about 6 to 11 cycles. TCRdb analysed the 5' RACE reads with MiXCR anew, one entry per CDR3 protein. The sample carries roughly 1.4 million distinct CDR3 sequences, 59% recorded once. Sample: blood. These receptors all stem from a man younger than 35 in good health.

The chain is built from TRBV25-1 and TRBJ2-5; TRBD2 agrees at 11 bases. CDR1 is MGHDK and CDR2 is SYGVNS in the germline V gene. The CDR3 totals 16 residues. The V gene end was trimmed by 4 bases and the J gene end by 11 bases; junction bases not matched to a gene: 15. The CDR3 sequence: CASSVGTGRLAGQQYF. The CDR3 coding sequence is TGTGCCAGCAGTGTGGGAACGGGCCGACTAGCGGGGCAACAGTACTTC.

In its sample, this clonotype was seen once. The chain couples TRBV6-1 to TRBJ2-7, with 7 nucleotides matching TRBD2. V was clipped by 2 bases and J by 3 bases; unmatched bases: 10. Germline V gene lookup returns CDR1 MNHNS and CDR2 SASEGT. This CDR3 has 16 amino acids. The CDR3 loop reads CASSELEGKRGYEQYF. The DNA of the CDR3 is TGTGCCAGCAGTGAATTAGAGGGCAAGCGGGGCTACGAGCAGTACTTC.

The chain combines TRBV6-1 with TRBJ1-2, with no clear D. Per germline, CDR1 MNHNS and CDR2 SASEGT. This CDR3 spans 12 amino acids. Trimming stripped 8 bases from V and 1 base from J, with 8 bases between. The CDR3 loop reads CASVGDNYGYTF. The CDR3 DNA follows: TGTGCCAGCGTCGGGGATAACTATGGCTACACCTTC.

The CDR3 here is CASSDLAGGFYEQYF. The CDR3, as DNA: TGTGCCAGCAGTGATCTAGCGGGGGGCTTCTACGAGCAGTACTTC. The chain has TRBV27 and TRBJ2-7; the match to TRBD2 covers 11 bases. The ends lost 5 bases at V and 3 bases at J; junction bases unmatched: 6. CDR1 MNHEY and CDR2 SMNVEV come from the germline V gene (reference sequence). The CDR3 extends over 15 amino acids.

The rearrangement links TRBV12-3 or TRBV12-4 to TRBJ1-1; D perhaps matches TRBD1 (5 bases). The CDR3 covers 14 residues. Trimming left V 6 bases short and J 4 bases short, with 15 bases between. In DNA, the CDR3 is TGTGCCAGCAGCCGCCCACAGGAGGGCACTGAAGCTTTCTTT. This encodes CASSRPQEGTEAFF.

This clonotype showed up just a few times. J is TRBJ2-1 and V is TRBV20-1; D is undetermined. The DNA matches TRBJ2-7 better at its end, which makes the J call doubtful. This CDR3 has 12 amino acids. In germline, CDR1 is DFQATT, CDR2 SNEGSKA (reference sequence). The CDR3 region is CSARDFYNEQYF. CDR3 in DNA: TGCAGTGCTAGAGACTTCTACAATGAGCAGTACTTC.

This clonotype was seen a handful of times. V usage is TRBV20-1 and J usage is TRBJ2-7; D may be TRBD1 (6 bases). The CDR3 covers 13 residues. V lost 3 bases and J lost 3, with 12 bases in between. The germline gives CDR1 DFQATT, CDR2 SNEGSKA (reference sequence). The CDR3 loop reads CSASQGQSYEQYF. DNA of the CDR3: TGCAGTGCTAGCCAAGGACAGAGCTACGAGCAGTACTTC.

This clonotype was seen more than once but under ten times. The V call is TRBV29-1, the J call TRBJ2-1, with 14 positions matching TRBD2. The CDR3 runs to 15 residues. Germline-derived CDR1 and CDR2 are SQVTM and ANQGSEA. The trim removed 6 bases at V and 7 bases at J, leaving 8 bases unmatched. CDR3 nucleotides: TGCAGCGTATCCGGGACTAGCGGGAGTCCGAATGAGCAGTTCTTC. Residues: CSVSGTSGSPNEQFF.

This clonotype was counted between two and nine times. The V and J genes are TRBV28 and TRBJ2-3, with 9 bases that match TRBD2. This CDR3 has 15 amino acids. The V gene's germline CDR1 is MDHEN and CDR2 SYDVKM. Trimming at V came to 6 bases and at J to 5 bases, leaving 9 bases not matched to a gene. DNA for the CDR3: TGTGCCAGCAGCCCCCCTAGCGGGGCCAGAGATACGCAGTATTTT. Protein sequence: CASSPPSGARDTQYF. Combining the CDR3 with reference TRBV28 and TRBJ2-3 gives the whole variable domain DVKVTQSSRYLVKRTGEKVFLECVQDMDHENMFWYRQDPGLGLRLIYFSYDVKMKEKGDIPEGYSVSREKKERFSLILESASTNQTSMYLCASSPPSGARDTQYFGPGTRLTVL.

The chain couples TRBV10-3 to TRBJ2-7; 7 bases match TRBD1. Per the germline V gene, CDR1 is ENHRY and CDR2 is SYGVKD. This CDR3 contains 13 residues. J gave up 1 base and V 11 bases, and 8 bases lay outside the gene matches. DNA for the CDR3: TGTGCCGCTTCTCAGGGGGAATCCTACGAGCAGTACTTC. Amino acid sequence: CAASQGESYEQYF.

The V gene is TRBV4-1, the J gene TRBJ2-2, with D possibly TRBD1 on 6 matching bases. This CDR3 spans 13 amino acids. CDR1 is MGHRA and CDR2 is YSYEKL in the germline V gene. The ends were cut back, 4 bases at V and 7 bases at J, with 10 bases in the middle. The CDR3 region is CASSRDTDGELFF. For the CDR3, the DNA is TGCGCCAGCAGCCGGGACACAGACGGGGAGCTGTTTTTT.

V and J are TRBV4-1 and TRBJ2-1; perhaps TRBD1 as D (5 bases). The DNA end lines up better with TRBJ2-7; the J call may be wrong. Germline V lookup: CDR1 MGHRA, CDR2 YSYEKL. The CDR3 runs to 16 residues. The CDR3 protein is CASRQIWTPAGNEQYF. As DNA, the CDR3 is TGCGCCAGCAGGCAGATTTGGACACCCGCTGGCAATGAGCAGTACTTC.